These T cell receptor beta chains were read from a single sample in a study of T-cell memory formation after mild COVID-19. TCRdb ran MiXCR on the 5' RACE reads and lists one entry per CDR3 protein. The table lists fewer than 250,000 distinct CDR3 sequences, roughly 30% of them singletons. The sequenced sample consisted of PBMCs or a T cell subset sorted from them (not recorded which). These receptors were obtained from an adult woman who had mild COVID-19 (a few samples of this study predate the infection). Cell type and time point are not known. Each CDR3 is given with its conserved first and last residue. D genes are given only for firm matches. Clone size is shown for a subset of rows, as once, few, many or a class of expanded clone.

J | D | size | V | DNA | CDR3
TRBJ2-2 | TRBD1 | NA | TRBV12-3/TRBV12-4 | TGTGCCAGCAGTTACAGGGGGCGCACCGGGGAGCTGTTTTTT | CASSYRGRTGELFF
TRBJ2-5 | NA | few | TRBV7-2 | TGTGCCAGCAGCCCCCCATCCGGGCGGCAAGAGACCCAGTACTTC | CASSPPSGRQETQYF
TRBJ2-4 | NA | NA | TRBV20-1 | TGCAGTGCTAGATGGGATAAAAACATTCAGTACTTC | CSARWDKNIQYF
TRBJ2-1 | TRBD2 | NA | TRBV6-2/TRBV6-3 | TGTGCCAGCAGTTACTCCCTAGCGGGAGGGACGGCTTACAATGAGCAGTTCTTC | CASSYSLAGGTAYNEQFF
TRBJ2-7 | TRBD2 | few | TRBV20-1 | TGCAGTGCTAGAGATCGGGCGGGAGTGGAATTCTACGAGCAGTACTTC | CSARDRAGVEFYEQYF
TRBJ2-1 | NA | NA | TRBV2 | TGTGCCAGCAGTGAAGAAGGTAGCTCCTACAATGAGCAGTTATTC | CASSEEGSSYNEQLF
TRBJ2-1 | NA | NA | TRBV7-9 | TGTGCCAGTTACAGGGCTGGGGTGGACAATGAGCAGTTCTTC | CASYRAGVDNEQFF
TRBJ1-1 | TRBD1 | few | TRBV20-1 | TGCAGACTGACAGGGGCCCTGAACACTGAAGCTTTCTTT | CRLTGALNTEAFF
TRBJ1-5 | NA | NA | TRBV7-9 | TGTGCCAGCAGCCCGCCAGGGGTGAATCAGCCCCAGCATTTT | CASSPPGVNQPQHF
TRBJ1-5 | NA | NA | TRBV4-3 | TGCGCCAGCAGCCAAGAAGGCGGGAACAATCAGCCCCAGCATTTT | CASSQEGGNNQPQHF
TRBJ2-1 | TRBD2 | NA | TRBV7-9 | TGTGCCAGCAGCTCGGCGACTAGCGGGTTCTACAATGAGCAGTTCTTC | CASSSATSGFYNEQFF
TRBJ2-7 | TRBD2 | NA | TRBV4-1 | TGCGCCAGCAGCCAAGGGGGGGGGAGCTCCTACGAGCAGTACTTC | CASSQGGGSSYEQYF
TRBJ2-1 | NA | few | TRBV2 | TGTGCCAGCACGCAAGATTTCAAGAATGAGCAGTTCTTC | CASTQDFKNEQFF